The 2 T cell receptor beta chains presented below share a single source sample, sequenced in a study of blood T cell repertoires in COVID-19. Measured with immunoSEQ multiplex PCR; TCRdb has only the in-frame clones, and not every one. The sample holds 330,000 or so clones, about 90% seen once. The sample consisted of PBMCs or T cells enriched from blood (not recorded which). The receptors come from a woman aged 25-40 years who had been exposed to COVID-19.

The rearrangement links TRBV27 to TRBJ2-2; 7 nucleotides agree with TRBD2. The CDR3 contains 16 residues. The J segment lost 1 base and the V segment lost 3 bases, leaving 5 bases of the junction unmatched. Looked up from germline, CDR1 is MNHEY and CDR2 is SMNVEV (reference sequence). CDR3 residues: CASSFQLAVNTGELFF. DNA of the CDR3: TGTGCCAGCAGTTTCCAGCTAGCGGTGAACACCGGGGAGCTGTTTTTT.

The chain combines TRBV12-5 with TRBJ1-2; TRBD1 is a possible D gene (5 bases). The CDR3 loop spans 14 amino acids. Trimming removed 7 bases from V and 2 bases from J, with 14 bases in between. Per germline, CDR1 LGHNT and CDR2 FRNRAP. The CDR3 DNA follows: TGTGCTAGTGTTTTTGGGGAGGGGAACTATGGCTACACCTTC. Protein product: CASVFGEGNYGYTF. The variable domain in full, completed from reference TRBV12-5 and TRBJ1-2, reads DARVTQTPRHKVTEMGQEVTMRCQPILGHNTVFWYRQTMMQGLELLAYFRNRAPLDDSGMPKDRFSAEMPDATLATLKIQPSEPRDSAVYFCASVFGEGNYGYTFGSGTRLTVV.